The rows below give T cell receptor beta chains drawn from one sample of a study of Graves' ophthalmopathy and Graves' hyperthyroidism. TCRdb analysed the multiplex PCR reads with MiXCR anew, one entry per CDR3 protein. The sample consists of hundreds of thousands of distinct CDR3 sequences, over 20% of them appearing once. Sequenced input: peripheral blood. The source of these receptors is a woman under 30 with stable Graves' hyperthyroidism. Some clones in this sample may be carry-over from other donors' samples. Both conserved end residues are part of each CDR3. D genes are given only for firm matches. Some rows mark clone size as missing; the rest say once, few, many or name a class of expanded clone.

d_call: .; cdr3_length: 13; v_call: TRBV18; j_call: TRBJ1-3; clone_size: .; cdr3_aa: CASSLQVQNTIYF; cdr3_nt: TGTGCCAGCTCACTCCAGGTTCAGAACACCATATATTTT
d_call: .; cdr3_length: 14; v_call: TRBV6-5; j_call: TRBJ1-2; clone_size: .; cdr3_aa: CASSYGSPSLGYTF; cdr3_nt: TGTGCCAGCAGTTACGGCAGCCCCTCCTTAGGCTACACCTTC
d_call: .; cdr3_length: 17; v_call: TRBV11-2; j_call: TRBJ2-7; clone_size: many; cdr3_aa: CASSLDGRADLSYEQYF; cdr3_nt: TGTGCCAGCAGCTTAGATGGGCGGGCCGATCTCTCCTACGAGCAGTACTTC
d_call: .; cdr3_length: 14; v_call: TRBV6-2/TRBV6-3; j_call: TRBJ1-1; clone_size: .; cdr3_aa: CASSYSSLGTEAFF; cdr3_nt: TGTGCCAGCAGTTACTCGTCCCTGGGCACTGAAGCTTTCTTT
d_call: .; cdr3_length: 14; v_call: TRBV12-3/TRBV12-4; j_call: TRBJ2-4; clone_size: many; cdr3_aa: CASSFRGAKNIQYF; cdr3_nt: TGTGCCAGCAGTTTCAGGGGAGCCAAAAACATTCAGTACTTC
d_call: TRBD1; cdr3_length: 12; v_call: TRBV29-1; j_call: TRBJ2-5; clone_size: many; cdr3_aa: CSVESGGETQYF; cdr3_nt: TGCAGCGTTGAGTCAGGGGGAGAGACCCAGTACTTC
d_call: .; cdr3_length: 19; v_call: TRBV11-2; j_call: TRBJ1-3; clone_size: many; cdr3_aa: CASRQSLRHTVFSGNTIYF; cdr3_nt: TGTGCCAGCAGACAATCACTTAGGCATACAGTGTTCTCTGGAAACACCATATATTTT
d_call: TRBD1; cdr3_length: 14; v_call: TRBV19; j_call: TRBJ1-2; clone_size: .; cdr3_aa: CASSQPDRDYGYTF; cdr3_nt: TGTGCCAGTAGCCAACCAGACAGGGATTATGGCTACACCTTC
d_call: TRBD1; cdr3_length: 16; v_call: TRBV19; j_call: TRBJ1-1; clone_size: many; cdr3_aa: CASIDRGGILGTEAFF; cdr3_nt: TGTGCCAGTATTGACAGGGGAGGAATCCTAGGCACTGAAGCTTTCTTT
d_call: .; cdr3_length: 12; v_call: TRBV20-1; j_call: TRBJ1-2; clone_size: many; cdr3_aa: CSARKGAHGYTF; cdr3_nt: TGCAGTGCTAGGAAGGGTGCGCATGGCTACACCTTC
d_call: .; cdr3_length: 14; v_call: TRBV12-3/TRBV12-4; j_call: TRBJ2-2; clone_size: many; cdr3_aa: CASRGLAVTGELFF; cdr3_nt: TGTGCCAGCAGGGGATTAGCGGTCACCGGGGAGCTGTTTTTT
d_call: TRBD1; cdr3_length: 16; v_call: TRBV20-1; j_call: TRBJ2-7; clone_size: many; cdr3_aa: CSALDPGQGNPYEQYF; cdr3_nt: TGCAGTGCTCTAGATCCGGGACAGGGTAATCCCTACGAGCAGTACTTC
d_call: .; cdr3_length: 12; v_call: TRBV12-3/TRBV12-4; j_call: TRBJ2-7; clone_size: many; cdr3_aa: CASSPVFYEQYF; cdr3_nt: TGTGCCAGCAGTCCAGTCTTCTACGAGCAGTACTTC
d_call: .; cdr3_length: 14; v_call: TRBV18; j_call: TRBJ2-5; clone_size: many; cdr3_aa: CASSPPYSRETQYF; cdr3_nt: TGTGCCAGCTCACCACCATACAGCAGGGAGACCCAGTACTTC
d_call: .; cdr3_length: 12; v_call: TRBV6-1; j_call: TRBJ2-7; clone_size: many; cdr3_aa: CASSETFGEQYF; cdr3_nt: TGTGCCAGCAGTGAGACCTTTGGTGAGCAGTACTTC
d_call: .; cdr3_length: 13; v_call: TRBV7-9; j_call: TRBJ1-2; clone_size: many; cdr3_aa: CASSLQGPSGYTF; cdr3_nt: TGTGCCAGCAGCCTCCAGGGGCCGTCCGGCTACACCTTC
d_call: TRBD2; cdr3_length: 15; v_call: TRBV6-1; j_call: TRBJ2-4; clone_size: .; cdr3_aa: CASSERAGGTDIQYF; cdr3_nt: TGTGCCAGCAGTGAACGGGCGGGAGGGACGGACATTCAGTACTTC
d_call: .; cdr3_length: 14; v_call: TRBV6-2/TRBV6-3; j_call: TRBJ2-5; clone_size: .; cdr3_aa: CASSLSKEGFTQYF; cdr3_nt: TGTGCCAGCAGTTTATCGAAAGAGGGGTTCACCCAGTACTTC
d_call: .; cdr3_length: 15; v_call: TRBV5-1; j_call: TRBJ2-7; clone_size: many; cdr3_aa: CASSESTTSSYEQYF; cdr3_nt: TGCGCCAGCAGCGAGAGCACGACCAGCTCCTACGAGCAGTACTTC
d_call: .; cdr3_length: 13; v_call: TRBV12-3/TRBV12-4; j_call: TRBJ1-5; clone_size: many; cdr3_aa: CASSLTGNQPQHF; cdr3_nt: TGTGCCAGCAGCTTAACCGGTAATCAGCCCCAGCATTTT
d_call: TRBD1; cdr3_length: 15; v_call: TRBV6-1; j_call: TRBJ1-2; clone_size: many; cdr3_aa: CASSLGTGLAYGYTF; cdr3_nt: TGTGCCAGCAGCCTCGGGACAGGTTTAGCCTATGGCTACACCTTC
d_call: TRBD1; cdr3_length: 12; v_call: TRBV28; j_call: TRBJ2-7; clone_size: .; cdr3_aa: CASNPTGAEQYF; cdr3_nt: TGTGCCAGCAACCCGACAGGGGCCGAGCAGTACTTC
d_call: .; cdr3_length: 17; v_call: TRBV27; j_call: TRBJ2-7; clone_size: few; cdr3_aa: CASSIGGGRGASYEQYF; cdr3_nt: TGTGCCAGCAGTATCGGCGGCGGACGGGGGGCCTCCTACGAGCAGTACTTC
d_call: .; cdr3_length: 14; v_call: TRBV19; j_call: TRBJ1-2; clone_size: many; cdr3_aa: CASSNGRVENGYTF; cdr3_nt: TGTGCCAGTAGTAATGGCAGGGTGGAAAATGGCTACACCTTC
d_call: .; cdr3_length: 15; v_call: TRBV14; j_call: TRBJ2-5; clone_size: many; cdr3_aa: CASSQDNRPRETQYF; cdr3_nt: TGTGCCAGCAGCCAAGATAACAGGCCGAGGGAGACCCAGTACTTC
d_call: .; cdr3_length: 14; v_call: TRBV3-1; j_call: TRBJ1-3; clone_size: few; cdr3_aa: CASSQEGVRNTIYF; cdr3_nt: TGTGCCAGCAGCCAAGAGGGTGTGCGGAACACCATATATTTT
d_call: .; cdr3_length: 16; v_call: TRBV28; j_call: TRBJ2-5; clone_size: once; cdr3_aa: CASSSPAAGNQETQYF; cdr3_nt: TGTGCTAGCAGTTCTCCAGCGGCGGGTAACCAAGAGACCCAGTACTTC
d_call: .; cdr3_length: 14; v_call: TRBV20-1; j_call: TRBJ2-7; clone_size: many; cdr3_aa: CSARAETPSYEQYF; cdr3_nt: TGCAGTGCGAGGGCGGAGACACCCTCCTACGAGCAGTACTTC
d_call: .; cdr3_length: 15; v_call: TRBV27; j_call: TRBJ1-1; clone_size: many; cdr3_aa: CASSTRVGLNTEAFF; cdr3_nt: TGTGCCAGCAGCACTAGGGTAGGCTTGAACACTGAAGCTTTCTTT
d_call: .; cdr3_length: 13; v_call: TRBV6-1; j_call: TRBJ2-7; clone_size: .; cdr3_aa: CASSVRQRHEQDF; cdr3_nt: TGTGCCAGCAGTGTGAGGCAGCGCCACGAGCAGGACTTC
d_call: TRBD1; cdr3_length: 14; v_call: TRBV12-3/TRBV12-4; j_call: TRBJ1-2; clone_size: many; cdr3_aa: CASSSRQGAGGYTF; cdr3_nt: TGTGCCAGCAGTTCGAGACAGGGGGCAGGAGGCTACACCTTC
d_call: .; cdr3_length: 12; v_call: TRBV29-1; j_call: TRBJ2-7; clone_size: many; cdr3_aa: CSVGRSSYEQYF; cdr3_nt: TGCAGCGTTGGGAGGAGCTCCTACGAGCAGTACTTC
d_call: .; cdr3_length: 15; v_call: TRBV27; j_call: TRBJ2-7; clone_size: many; cdr3_aa: CASRNQGRLGYEQYF; cdr3_nt: TGTGCCAGCAGGAATCAGGGGCGGTTGGGCTACGAGCAGTACTTC
d_call: .; cdr3_length: 13; v_call: TRBV20-1; j_call: TRBJ1-1; clone_size: many; cdr3_aa: CSAGVIQNTEAFF; cdr3_nt: TGCAGCGCTGGGGTGATTCAGAACACTGAAGCTTTCTTT
d_call: TRBD2; cdr3_length: 19; v_call: TRBV12-3/TRBV12-4; j_call: TRBJ2-2; clone_size: many; cdr3_aa: CASSFHGTSGPANTGELFF; cdr3_nt: TGTGCCAGCAGTTTTCACGGGACTAGCGGACCCGCGAACACCGGGGAGCTGTTTTTT
d_call: .; cdr3_length: 14; v_call: TRBV9; j_call: TRBJ2-2; clone_size: .; cdr3_aa: CASSEIADVGELFF; cdr3_nt: TGTGCCAGCAGCGAGATAGCGGATGTAGGGGAGCTGTTTTTT
d_call: TRBD1; cdr3_length: 14; v_call: TRBV30; j_call: TRBJ1-6; clone_size: few; cdr3_aa: CAWTGGAYNSPLRF; cdr3_nt: TGTGCCTGGACAGGGGGCGCTTATAATTCACCCCTCCGCTTT
d_call: TRBD2; cdr3_length: 15; v_call: TRBV19; j_call: TRBJ2-3; clone_size: .; cdr3_aa: CASKSGGYSTDTQYF; cdr3_nt: TGTGCCAGTAAGAGCGGGGGATATAGCACAGATACGCAGTATTTT
d_call: .; cdr3_length: 18; v_call: TRBV6-2/TRBV6-3; j_call: TRBJ1-1; clone_size: many; cdr3_aa: CASSYVSVGVKGNTEAFF; cdr3_nt: TGTGCCAGCAGTTACGTTTCGGTGGGGGTCAAGGGGAACACTGAAGCTTTCTTT
d_call: .; cdr3_length: 17; v_call: TRBV12-3/TRBV12-4; j_call: TRBJ2-3; clone_size: many; cdr3_aa: CASTLGYGSVGTDTQYF; cdr3_nt: TGTGCCAGCACCCTAGGGTACGGGAGTGTGGGCACAGATACGCAGTATTTT
d_call: .; cdr3_length: 14; v_call: TRBV6-1; j_call: TRBJ1-1; clone_size: .; cdr3_aa: CASSERVGGTEAFF; cdr3_nt: TGTGCCAGCAGTGAAAGAGTAGGGGGGACTGAAGCTTTCTTT
d_call: TRBD2; cdr3_length: 14; v_call: TRBV5-8; j_call: TRBJ2-5; clone_size: many; cdr3_aa: CASSLNWGGETQYF; cdr3_nt: TGTGCCAGCAGCTTAAACTGGGGAGGGGAGACCCAGTACTTC
d_call: TRBD2; cdr3_length: 15; v_call: TRBV6-5; j_call: TRBJ2-7; clone_size: many; cdr3_aa: CASSYRTSGRYEQYF; cdr3_nt: TGTGCCAGCAGTTACAGGACTAGCGGGAGGTACGAGCAGTACTTC
d_call: TRBD1; cdr3_length: 15; v_call: TRBV6-2/TRBV6-3; j_call: TRBJ2-2; clone_size: many; cdr3_aa: CASSHRDRVSGELFF; cdr3_nt: TGTGCCAGCAGCCACCGGGACAGGGTATCCGGGGAGCTGTTTTTT
d_call: .; cdr3_length: 14; v_call: TRBV6-5; j_call: TRBJ1-5; clone_size: many; cdr3_aa: CASSYSGNNQPQHF; cdr3_nt: TGTGCCAGCAGTTACTCAGGGAACAATCAGCCCCAGCATTTT
d_call: .; cdr3_length: 15; v_call: TRBV6-5; j_call: TRBJ2-4; clone_size: once; cdr3_aa: CASSLRAPAKNIQYF; cdr3_nt: TGTGCCAGCAGTTTACGGGCCCCAGCCAAAAACATTCAGTACTTC
d_call: .; cdr3_length: 11; v_call: TRBV29-1; j_call: TRBJ2-5; clone_size: many; cdr3_aa: CSVTQAETQYF; cdr3_nt: TGCAGCGTAACTCAGGCGGAGACCCAGTACTTC